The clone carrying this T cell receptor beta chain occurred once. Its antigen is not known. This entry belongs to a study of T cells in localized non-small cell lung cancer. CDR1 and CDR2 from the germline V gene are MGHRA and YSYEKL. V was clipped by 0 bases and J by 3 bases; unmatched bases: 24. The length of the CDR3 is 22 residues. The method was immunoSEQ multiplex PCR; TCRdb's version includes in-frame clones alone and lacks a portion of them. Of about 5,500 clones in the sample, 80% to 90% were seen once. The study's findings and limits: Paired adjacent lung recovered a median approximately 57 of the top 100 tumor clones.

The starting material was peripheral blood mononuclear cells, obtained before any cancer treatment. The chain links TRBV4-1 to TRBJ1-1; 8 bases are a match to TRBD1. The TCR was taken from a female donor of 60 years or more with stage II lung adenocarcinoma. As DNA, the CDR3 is TGCGCCAGCAGCCAAGATTCTAGACAGGGGTATAGCGAGGGATGGATTGACACTGAAGCTTTCTTT. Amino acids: CASSQDSRQGYSEGWIDTEAFF.